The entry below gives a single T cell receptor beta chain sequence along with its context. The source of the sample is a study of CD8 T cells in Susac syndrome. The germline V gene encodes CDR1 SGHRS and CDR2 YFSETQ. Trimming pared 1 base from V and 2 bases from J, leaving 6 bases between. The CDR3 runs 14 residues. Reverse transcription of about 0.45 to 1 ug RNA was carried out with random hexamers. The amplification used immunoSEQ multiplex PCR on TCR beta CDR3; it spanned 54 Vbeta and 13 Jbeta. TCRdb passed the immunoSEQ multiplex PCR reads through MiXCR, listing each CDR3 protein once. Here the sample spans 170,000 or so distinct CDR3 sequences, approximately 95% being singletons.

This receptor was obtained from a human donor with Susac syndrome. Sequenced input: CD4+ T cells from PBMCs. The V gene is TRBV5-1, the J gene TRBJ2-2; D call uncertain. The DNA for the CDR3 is TGCGCCAGCAGCTTGTACGGAAACACCGGGGAGCTGTTTTTT. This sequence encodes CASSLYGNTGELFF.